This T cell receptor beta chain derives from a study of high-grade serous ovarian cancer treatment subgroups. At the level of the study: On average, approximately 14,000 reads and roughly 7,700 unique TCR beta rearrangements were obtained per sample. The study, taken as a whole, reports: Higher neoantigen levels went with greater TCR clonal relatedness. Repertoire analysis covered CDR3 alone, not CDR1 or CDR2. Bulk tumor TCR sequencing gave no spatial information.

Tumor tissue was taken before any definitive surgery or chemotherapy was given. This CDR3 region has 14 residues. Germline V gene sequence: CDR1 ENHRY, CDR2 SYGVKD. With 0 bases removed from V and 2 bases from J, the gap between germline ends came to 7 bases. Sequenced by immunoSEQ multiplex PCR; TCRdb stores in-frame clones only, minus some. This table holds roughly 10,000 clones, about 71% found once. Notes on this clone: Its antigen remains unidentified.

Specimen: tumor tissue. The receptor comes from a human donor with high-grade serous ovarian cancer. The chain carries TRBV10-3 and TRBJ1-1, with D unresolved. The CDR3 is CAISESVANTEAFF. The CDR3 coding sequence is TGTGCCATCAGTGAGTCAGTTGCCAACACTGAAGCTTTCTTT.